One TCR beta chain is described in this entry. These data are taken from a study of blood T cell repertoires in COVID-19. Germline V CDR1 and CDR2: SGHAT, FQNNGV. CDR3 length: 16 residues. Trimming cost V 1 base and J 4 bases; bases outside gene matches: 5. This table comes from immunoSEQ multiplex PCR, and its TCRdb copy is limited to in-frame clones, with some not included. The profile shows around 150,000 clones, over 75% of them singletons. The sample taken for sequencing was peripheral blood. The genes are TRBV11-2 and TRBJ2-7, with 12 nucleotides matching TRBD1. The TCR was taken from a woman aged 50 to 60 with acute or convalescent COVID-19. CDR3 in DNA: TGTGCCAGCAGCTTAGGGGACAGGGGGCGGATGTACGAGCAGTACTTC. Protein product: CASSLGDRGRMYEQYF.